This is a list of T cell receptor beta chains from one sample in a study of T cell changes during pregnancy in multiple sclerosis. Measured with immunoSEQ multiplex PCR; TCRdb has only the in-frame clones, and not every one. This table holds about 38,000 clones, around 91% found once. This specimen consisted of CD4+ T cells from peripheral blood mononuclear cells, obtained in the second trimester of pregnancy. Receptors originate from a female donor with multiple sclerosis, enrolled in a pregnancy study. Both conserved end residues are part of each CDR3. A D gene is named only where the DNA matches it firmly. Size tells how often a clone was seen (once, few, many) or the class of an expanded clone, and some rows leave it out.

d_gene	abundance	v_gene	j_gene	CDR3aa	CDR3nt
TRBD2	.	TRBV13	TRBJ2-5	CASSLTASGRKETQYF	TGTGCCAGCAGCTTGACGGCTAGCGGTAGGAAAGAGACCCAGTACTTC
.	.	TRBV5-4	TRBJ2-5	CATSLQETQYF	TGTGCCACCAGTCTCCAGGAGACCCAGTACTTC
.	few	TRBV5-5	TRBJ2-2	CASSPTSFPTRELFF	TGTGCCAGCAGCCCGACAAGTTTCCCCACCCGGGAGCTGTTTTTT
TRBD2	.	TRBV9	TRBJ2-7	CASSVGLAESYEQYF	TGTGCCAGCAGCGTCGGACTAGCGGAGTCGTACGAGCAGTACTTC
.	.	TRBV11-2	TRBJ2-1	CASSSLRDSYNEQFF	TGTGCCAGCAGCTCTTTACGGGACTCCTACAATGAGCAGTTCTTC
.	.	TRBV7-2	TRBJ2-4	CASSYGPAGSPQNIQYF	TGTGCCAGCAGCTACGGACCCGCGGGGTCCCCCCAAAACATTCAGTACTTC
.	.	TRBV5-4	TRBJ2-7	CASSLGPSGEQYF	TGTGCCAGCAGCCTAGGACCCTCGGGGGAGCAGTACTTC
.	.	TRBV7-3	TRBJ2-3	CASSWGRGPDTQYF	TGTGCCAGCAGCTGGGGGCGGGGGCCAGATACGCAGTATTTT
TRBD1	.	TRBV19	TRBJ2-3	CASRTGGTDTQYF	TGTGCCAGCCGGACAGGGGGCACAGATACGCAGTATTTT
TRBD1	.	TRBV19	TRBJ1-5	CASSRQGTGNQPQHF	TGTGCCAGTAGTAGACAGGGGACGGGCAATCAGCCCCAGCATTTT
TRBD2	.	TRBV5-4	TRBJ2-4	CASSVLGRGLAGTRNIQYF	TGTGCCAGCAGCGTCTTGGGTAGGGGACTAGCGGGCACCAGAAACATTCAGTACTTC
.	medium-sized	TRBV5-4	TRBJ2-7	CASSTGPWNEQYF	TGTGCCAGCAGCACAGGGCCCTGGAACGAGCAGTACTTC
.	.	TRBV11-2	TRBJ1-4	CASSLESGLNEKLFF	TGTGCCAGCAGCTTAGAGTCGGGGTTAAATGAAAAACTGTTTTTT
TRBD2	.	TRBV9	TRBJ2-1	CASSETSGRAYEQFF	TGTGCCAGCAGCGAGACTAGCGGGAGGGCATATGAGCAGTTCTTC
TRBD2	.	TRBV2	TRBJ2-7	CASSESAGVYEQYF	TGTGCCAGCAGTGAGTCGGCGGGAGTCTACGAGCAGTACTTC
TRBD2	once	TRBV30	TRBJ2-7	CAWALAGYYEQYF	TGTGCCTGGGCACTAGCGGGTTACTACGAGCAGTACTTC
.	.	TRBV5-1	TRBJ2-7	CASGQRVASYEQYF	TGCGCCAGCGGCCAGCGGGTGGCAAGCTACGAGCAGTACTTC
.	once	TRBV5-1	TRBJ2-7	CASSLAQRTTPEGHEQYF	TGCGCCAGCAGCTTGGCCCAACGGACAACACCGGAGGGGCACGAGCAGTACTTC
.	.	TRBV25-1	TRBJ2-2	CASSEGGGSGELFF	TGTGCCAGCAGTGAGGGCGGGGGCAGCGGGGAGCTGTTTTTT
TRBD1	.	TRBV28	TRBJ1-2	CASSPPQTGSYGYTF	TGTGCCAGCAGCCCACCTCAGACAGGGAGCTATGGCTACACCTTC
TRBD2	once	TRBV4-2	TRBJ2-5	CASSQAGVETQYF	TGTGCCAGCAGCCAGGCGGGGGTTGAGACCCAGTACTTC
.	once	TRBV28	TRBJ2-1	CASQLEDRSYNEQFF	TGTGCCAGCCAACTAGAAGATAGGTCCTACAATGAGCAGTTCTTC
.	.	TRBV30	TRBJ1-2	CAWSFGGLAGYGYTF	TGTGCCTGGAGTTTCGGCGGACTGGCGGGGTATGGCTACACCTTC
TRBD1	.	TRBV15	TRBJ1-2	CATSGPGQGGYGYTF	TGTGCCACCAGCGGACCAGGACAGGGAGGGTATGGCTACACCTTC
.	.	TRBV6-5	TRBJ1-3	CASRSDSSGNTIYF	TGTGCCAGCAGATCTGACAGCTCTGGAAACACCATATATTTT
TRBD2	.	TRBV7-9	TRBJ2-3	CASSSTSGGTDTQYF	TGTGCCAGCAGCTCTACTAGCGGCGGCACAGATACGCAGTATTTT
TRBD1	.	TRBV28	TRBJ1-2	CASSRDRGNYGYTF	TGTGCCAGCAGCCGGGACAGGGGAAACTATGGCTACACCTTC
.	.	TRBV30	TRBJ1-1	CAWSVRFRLSGTEAFF	TGTGCCTGGAGTGTTCGCTTCCGTCTATCCGGTACTGAAGCTTTCTTT
.	.	TRBV5-1	TRBJ2-2	CASSLDRPNTGELFF	TGCGCCAGCAGCTTGGACAGGCCTAACACCGGGGAGCTGTTTTTT
TRBD1	.	TRBV18	TRBJ2-7	CASSHDRVNYEQYF	TGTGCCAGCTCACATGACAGGGTGAACTACGAGCAGTACTTC
.	.	TRBV27	TRBJ1-5	CASSPGATVNQPQHF	TGTGCCAGCAGTCCGGGTGCTACGGTGAATCAGCCCCAGCATTTT
TRBD1	.	TRBV6-1	TRBJ2-7	CASSPSRDRAYEQYF	TGTGCCAGCAGCCCTTCTCGGGACAGAGCCTACGAGCAGTACTTC
TRBD2	.	TRBV27	TRBJ2-2	CASMIGRAGELFF	TGTGCCAGCATGATTGGGAGGGCCGGGGAGCTGTTTTTT
.	.	TRBV7-2	TRBJ2-6	CASSSTGFESGANVLTF	TGTGCCAGCAGCTCGACAGGTTTCGAATCTGGGGCCAACGTCCTGACTTTC
TRBD2	once	TRBV7-3	TRBJ2-5	CASSFQAGGETQYF	TGTGCCAGCAGCTTTCAAGCGGGAGGGGAGACCCAGTACTTC
TRBD1	.	TRBV5-1	TRBJ1-2	CASGQGNYGYTF	TGCGCCAGCGGACAGGGTAACTATGGCTACACCTTC
.	.	TRBV28	TRBJ2-5	CASSFQGRETQYF	TGTGCCAGCAGTTTCCAGGGTAGAGAGACCCAGTACTTC
.	.	TRBV6-9	TRBJ1-3	CASSYPPVCNTIYF	TGTGCCAGCAGTTACCCCCCGGTCTGCAACACCATATATTTT
.	.	TRBV2	TRBJ2-2	CASSPLRSNTGELFF	TGTGCCAGCAGTCCCCTGAGATCTAACACCGGGGAGCTGTTTTTT
.	.	TRBV18	TRBJ1-5	CASSQGQGSQPQHF	TGTGCCAGCTCACAAGGGCAGGGAAGTCAGCCCCAGCATTTT